Reported below is one T cell receptor (beta chain). The data were taken from a study of blood T cell repertoires in COVID-19. Among Cohort 3 donors, those recovered had two negative PCRs, clearance, or symptom resolution. In the original processing: Researchers report that nucleated cell counts were estimated from reference gene primer amplification. TCRdb keeps only in-frame clones here, not all; method: immunoSEQ multiplex PCR. That table is the source of V, J and clone size, and D and trimming were worked out from the DNA. The sample lists a few hundred thousand clones, 80% to 90% occurring once. CDR3 size: 14 residues. Germline V gives CDR1 SGHAT, CDR2 FQNNGV. V lost 3 bases and J lost 3; bases outside the gene matches: 5.

This chain joins TRBV11-2 and TRBJ2-7; 7 bases agree with TRBD1. The sample taken for sequencing was PBMCs or T cells enriched from blood (not recorded which). This clonotype was obtained from a woman between 50 and 59 years old who had recovered from COVID-19. The CDR3 spells CASSLPGTVYEQYF. For the CDR3, the DNA is TGTGCCAGCAGCTTGCCCGGGACAGTCTACGAGCAGTACTTC.